This T cell receptor (beta chain) is drawn from a study of shared clonotypes between healthy human individuals. Study observations and caveats: Naive CD4 clonotypes were shared across a handful of donors at about 5.3%.

The material for each subset, its genomic DNA, was split evenly across several immunoSEQ plates. How the authors handled the data: ImmunoSEQ gave junction-only sequences without quality scores, so filtering differed. TCRdb's table, derived via immunoSEQ multiplex PCR, lists solely in-frame clones and lacks some. Clone size and the V and J calls come from that table; the DNA yielded D and trimming. There are roughly 1,800,000 clones in the sample; about 95% occur only once, and more than 0.95% lies in the top ten. CDR3 length equals 15 residues. Germline-derived CDR1 and CDR2 are SEHNR and FQNEAQ (reference sequence). J lost 3 bases, V lost 10 bases, and 11 bases had no gene match. Concerning this clone itself: Its antigen remains unknown.

Terminally differentiated effector memory CD45RA+ cells were excluded by CCR7 positive selection of CD45RO-negative cells. Donors had no recently reported acute infections or vaccinations and were HIV-negative. The TCR sequence derives from a young man in good health. Material: naive CD8+ T cells sorted from blood. The chain links TRBV7-9 to TRBJ2-2; 7 bases are shared with TRBD1. The chain's CDR3 is CATRSDRVDTGELFF. In nucleotides, the CDR3 is TGTGCCACCAGATCTGACAGGGTGGACACCGGGGAGCTGTTTTTT.